This T cell receptor (beta chain) was sequenced during a study of human T cells and chemical hapten exposure. About the study: Diphenylcyclopropenone was applied weekly to patients' scalps across the roughly 24-week study.

Indicated time point: patch test 1, 2 weeks after DPC sensitization. Treatment denoted: therapeutic diphenylcyclopropenone sensitization with weekly scalp DPC. Alopecia patients, 18 to 70 years old and DPC-suitable, served as donors. Findings and caveats of the study: In comparison with controls, expanded TCRs gave rise to a significantly larger number of large CDR3 similarity clusters.

Germline V gene data show CDR1 as SGHVS and CDR2 as FQNEAQ. Trimming cost V 5 bases and J 4 bases, with 16 bases left between them. The CDR3 loop spans 15 amino acids. TCRdb processed the RACE reads anew with MiXCR; each CDR3 protein has one entry. The data contain around 380,000 distinct CDR3 sequences, 4% to 5.5% of them seen just once; the ten biggest clones take up approximately 2.1%. This clonotype has ten or more counts. Its antigen is as yet unknown. The J gene is TRBJ2-3, the V gene TRBV7-8; D possibly uses TRBD1 or TRBD2 (5 bases each). The source was whole blood, collected in connection with sensitization to the hapten diphenylcyclopropenone (DPC). This clonotype was sampled from a woman aged 50 to 65 with alopecia areata. Some clones in this sample may be carry-over from other donors' samples. CDR3: CASSNTGRVADTQYF. DNA of the CDR3: TGTGCCAGCAGCAACACGGGGCGGGTTGCAGATACGCAGTATTTT.